This T cell receptor (beta chain) was recorded in a study of CD8 T cells in Susac syndrome. As concerns this clonotype: The antigen is not known. Compared with germline, one end of the junction differs, possibly owing to a read error.

Random hexamers were used to reverse transcribe the RNA input (0.5 to 1 ug). The amplification used immunoSEQ multiplex PCR on TCR beta CDR3; it spanned 54 Vbeta and 13 Jbeta. Via MiXCR, TCRdb re-called the immunoSEQ multiplex PCR reads, giving one row per CDR3 protein. The table lists 120,000 or so distinct CDR3 sequences, 85% to 95% of them singletons, with just under 0.095% in the top ten. Study-wide findings and caveats: The study's TCR sequencing and HLA analysis drew on a certain number of individuals. That number was acknowledged as relatively small.

From blood CD8+ and CD4+ T cells, the TCR beta chain was sequenced. Bulk CD8+ and CD4+ cells came from magnetic negative isolation; CD8+ TEMRA by FACS. The CDR3 extends over 13 amino acids. The germline V gene has CDR1 KGHSH and CDR2 LQKENI. This chain joins TRBV18 and TRBJ2-4; D gene unclear. The TCR sequence derives from a human donor with multiple sclerosis. The sequencing input was CD4+ T cells from PBMCs. The chain's CDR3 is CASSPREYGSRNF. DNA for the CDR3: TGTGCCAGCTCACCACGAGAATATGGCAGTAGGAACTTC.